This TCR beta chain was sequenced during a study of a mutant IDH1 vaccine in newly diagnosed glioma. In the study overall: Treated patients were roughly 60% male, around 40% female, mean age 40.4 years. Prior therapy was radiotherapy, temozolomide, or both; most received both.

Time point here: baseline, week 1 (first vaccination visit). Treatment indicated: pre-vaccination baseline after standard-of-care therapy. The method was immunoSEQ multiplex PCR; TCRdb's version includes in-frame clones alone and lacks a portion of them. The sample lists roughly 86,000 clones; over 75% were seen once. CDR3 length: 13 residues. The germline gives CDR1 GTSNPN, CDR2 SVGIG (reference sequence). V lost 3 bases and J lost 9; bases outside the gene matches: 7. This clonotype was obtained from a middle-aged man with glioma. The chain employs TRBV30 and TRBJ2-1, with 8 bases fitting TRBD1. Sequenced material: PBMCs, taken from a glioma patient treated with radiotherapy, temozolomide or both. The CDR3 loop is CAWRRQGSGEQFF. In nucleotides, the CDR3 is TGTGCCTGGAGGAGACAGGGGTCCGGTGAGCAGTTCTTC.